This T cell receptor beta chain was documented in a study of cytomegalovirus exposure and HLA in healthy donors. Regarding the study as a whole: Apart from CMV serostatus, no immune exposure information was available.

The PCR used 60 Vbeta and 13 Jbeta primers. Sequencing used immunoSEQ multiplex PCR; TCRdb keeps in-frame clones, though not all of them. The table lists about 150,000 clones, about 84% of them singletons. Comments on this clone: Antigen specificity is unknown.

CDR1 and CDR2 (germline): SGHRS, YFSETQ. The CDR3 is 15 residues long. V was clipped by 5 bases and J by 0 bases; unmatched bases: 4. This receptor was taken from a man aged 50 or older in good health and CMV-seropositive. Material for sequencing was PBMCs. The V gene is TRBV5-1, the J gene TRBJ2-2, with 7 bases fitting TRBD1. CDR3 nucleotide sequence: TGCGCCAGCAGTTCCGGGACAGCGAACACCGGGGAGCTGTTTTTT. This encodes CASSSGTANTGELFF. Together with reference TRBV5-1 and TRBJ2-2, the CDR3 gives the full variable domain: KAGVTQTPRYLIKTRGQQVTLSCSPISGHRSVSWYQQTPGQGLQFLFEYFSETQRNKGNFPGRFSGRQFSNSRSEMNVSTLELGDSALYLCASSSGTANTGELFFGEGSRLTVL.